This T cell receptor (beta chain) was sequenced for a study of blood T cell repertoires in COVID-19. Study details: T cells, B-cell-depleted T cells, or PBMCs provided the cDNA or gDNA that served as material.

In the original processing: Estimation of nucleated cell counts relied on the amplification of reference gene primers. Profiling relied on immunoSEQ multiplex PCR, and the TCRdb table lists in-frame clones only, not all of them. V, J and clone size are those of that table, while D and trimming were read from the DNA. This repertoire shows approximately 400,000 clones, approximately 89% found once; its top ten account for around an eighth. This clone has just a few counts. CDR1 and CDR2 (germline): LGHDT, YNNKEL (reference sequence). Trimming cost V 5 bases and J 7 bases; bases outside gene matches: 6. The CDR3 is 14 residues long. Seattle-derived patients entered the study during active infection and were followed longitudinally.

The receptor's source is a woman aged 50 to 65 with COVID-19, enrolled during active disease. Sequencing was carried out using peripheral blood. V is TRBV3-1 (or the pseudogene TRBV3-2) and J is TRBJ2-1; 9 bases are a match to TRBD1. The CDR3 spells CASSKGQGRNEQFF. Here the CDR3 DNA reads TGTGCCAGCAGCAAGGGACAGGGTAGGAATGAGCAGTTCTTC.